The sequence of this TCR beta chain was determined in a study of PD-1 blockade in mismatch repair-deficient tumors. The overall study: Patients had roughly twelve mismatch repair-deficient cancer types, all previously treated and progressing. General observations from the study: Rapid post-treatment expansion, then contraction, generally preceding radiologic response, marked tumor-resident clones.

TCRdb keeps only in-frame clones here, not all; method: immunoSEQ multiplex PCR. Of some 85,000 clones detected, approximately 80% appear once; the ten largest clones hold roughly 6%. A remark on this clone: Its antigen is unknown.

The TCR-sequenced patients were a few responders to pembrolizumab. V lost 2 bases, J lost 3 bases, and 9 bases stayed unmatched. This CDR3 contains 17 residues. Germline CDR1 SGHTA, CDR2 FQGTGA. Sequenced material: peripheral blood, taken 44 weeks after starting pembrolizumab. The J gene is TRBJ2-1, the V gene TRBV7-3; 8 bases fit TRBD2. This sequence was found in an adult with mismatch repair-deficient cancer. The CDR3 DNA reads as TGTGCCAGCAGCTTAGGGGGAGCGGGAGTGGTCTACAATGAGCAGTTCTTC. Its protein is CASSLGGAGVVYNEQFF.